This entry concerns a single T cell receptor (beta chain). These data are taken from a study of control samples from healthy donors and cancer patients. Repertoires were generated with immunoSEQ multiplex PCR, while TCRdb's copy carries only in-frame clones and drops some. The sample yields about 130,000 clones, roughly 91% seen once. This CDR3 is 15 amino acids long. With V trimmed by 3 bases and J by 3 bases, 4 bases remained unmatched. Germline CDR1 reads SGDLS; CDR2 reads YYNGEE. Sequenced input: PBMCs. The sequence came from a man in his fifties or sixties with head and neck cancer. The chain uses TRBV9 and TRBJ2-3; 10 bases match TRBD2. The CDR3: CASSASSGGTDTQYF. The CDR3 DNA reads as TGTGCCAGCAGCGCCTCTAGCGGGGGTACAGATACGCAGTATTTT.